One T cell receptor (beta chain) is described in this entry. By share, this clone ranks as medium-sized (0.01 to 0.1%). Its recognized antigen is unknown. No base quality values were provided; no much bigger clone lies one nucleotide off. The data were taken from a study of CD8+ T cells in alopecia areata (dated by TCRdb to 2017 to 2018). Context from the whole study: The treated patients took part in an open-label pilot trial in which moderate-to-severe alopecia areata was treated with oral tofacitinib at 5 to 10 mg twice daily. Human TCRbeta sequencing covered scalp tissue and sorted CD4+ and CD8+ peripheral blood T cells from patchy and totalis/universalis alopecia areata patients and healthy controls. Patients stayed on tofacitinib for 6 to 18 months and then had 6 months of follow-up off drug so that delayed response and recurrence could be assessed. Amplification of TCRbeta CDR3 regions was done by immunoSEQ multiplex PCR using 35 Vbeta forward primers and 13 Jbeta reverse primers. RNA was extracted with the PAXgene miRNA kit for fixed scalp, the miRNeasy kit for PBMCs, and the RNeasy kit for mouse skin. In treated patients, disease severity was measured using the SALT score, which gives the percentage of scalp surface area affected. Scalp clonality was compared among normal scalp (n=4), patchy alopecia areata scalp (n=8), and alopecia totalis/universalis scalp (n=8). Tofacitinib-treated patients had biopsies at baseline and at 4 and 24 weeks of treatment, with a later scalp biopsy in several patients. To study T cell clonal expansion in alopecia areata, the researchers applied high-throughput TCRbeta sequencing to both the C3H/HeJ mouse model and human patients. The full study reports these points: TCR sequences shared between patients were less clear than in mice, possibly partly because of HLA diversity in the patient population. The treated cohort was small, with a single nonresponder, so links between baseline CD8+ expansion and response need larger studies. Scalp TCR repertoire analysis is complicated because resident alphabeta T cells in normal human skin are also sequenced, whereas mouse skin is dominated by gammadelta T cells. Compared with normal scalp, lesional scalp had higher clonality and more expanded CD8+ clones, particularly in alopecia totalis/universalis, a pattern that suggests antigenic drive. Scalp clonality and the number of expanded CD8+ clones among the top 100 scalp clones were significantly decreased by tofacitinib. Many expanded lesional clones persisted in scalp and blood during tofacitinib treatment, which may partly explain relapse after stopping treatment.

Counted from cysteine to phenylalanine, this CDR3 has 12 amino acids. Only the CDR3 portion is preserved as DNA: 36 bases, with reading frame beginning at the first base. CDR1 and CDR2, looked up from the germline V gene, are ENHRY and SYGVKD. The germline ends are 10 bases apart after V is trimmed by 4 bases and J by 7 bases. Per the publication, the treatment or condition label means: oral pan-JAK inhibitor, 5-10 mg twice daily. From alopecia areata patients, peripheral blood was collected along with lesional scalp punch biopsies. PBMCs were isolated by density centrifugation and stained for CD3, CD4 and CD8, and CD4+ and CD8+ T cells were sorted on a FACSAria. The library was obtained by the immunoSEQ multiplex PCR assay. For TCR sequencing, RNA was extracted from every sample and reverse transcribed into cDNA to serve as template. SuperScript III was used to make first-strand cDNA, primed with a 2:1 mix of oligo-dT and random hexamers. A synthetic immune receptor repertoire was used to measure amplification bias, and any remaining bias was corrected computationally. Under the source paper's analysis protocol: Raw reads were preprocessed for error removal, and CDR3 was defined according to IMGT conventions as running from the conserved cysteine to phenylalanine. Clonality was calculated as 1 minus Shannon entropy normalized by log2 of the number of productive unique TCRs. Whether scalp clones were CD4 or CD8 was inferred by matching scalp TCRbeta sequences against CD4 and CD8 repertoires sorted from blood. The clones in this table, taken by TCRdb from immuneACCESS, are in-frame only. Not every clone is retained; where verified, under half of the shortfall comes from an unresolved V gene, and the cause of the rest is unknown. The V and J calls and the clone size are those of that table, but D and trimming were determined from the DNA. The sample table shows approximately 200,000 clones, and 40% to 55% are seen once. Together, the top ten hold 2.6% of the sample.

The sample was CD4+ T cells sorted from blood, taken between weeks 36 and 40, from a patient treated with tofacitinib. The chain links TRBV10-3 with TRBJ1-1; 6 matching bases give a weak D call of TRBD1. This TCR derives from a human donor with alopecia areata. The base sequence is TGTGCCATCAGTGGGACAGTTAATGAAGCTTTCTTT. This translates into CAISGTVNEAFF.